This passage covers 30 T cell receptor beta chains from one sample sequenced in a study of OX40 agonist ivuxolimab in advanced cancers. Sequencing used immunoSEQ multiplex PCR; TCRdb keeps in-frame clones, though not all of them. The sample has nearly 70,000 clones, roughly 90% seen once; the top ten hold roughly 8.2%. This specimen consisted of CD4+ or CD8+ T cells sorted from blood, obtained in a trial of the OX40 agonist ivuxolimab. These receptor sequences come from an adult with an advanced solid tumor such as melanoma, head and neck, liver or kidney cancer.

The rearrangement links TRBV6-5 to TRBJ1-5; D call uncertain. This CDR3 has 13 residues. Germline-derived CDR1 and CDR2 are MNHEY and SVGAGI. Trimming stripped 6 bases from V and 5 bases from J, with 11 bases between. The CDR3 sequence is CASSQREHQPQHF. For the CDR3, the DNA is TGTGCCAGCAGCCAGCGGGAACATCAGCCCCAGCATTTT.

As DNA, the CDR3 is TGTGCCAGCAGTAATATCCGGGATCGGGGACGGCAGCAGTACTTC. Encoded protein: CASSNIRDRGRQQYF. The chain recombines TRBV6-1 with TRBJ2-7, with D perhaps matching TRBD1 or TRBD2 (5 bases each). The CDR3 is made up of 15 amino acids. Trimming cost V 5 bases and J 8 bases, with 22 bases left between them. Germline loops: CDR1 MNHNS, CDR2 SASEGT.

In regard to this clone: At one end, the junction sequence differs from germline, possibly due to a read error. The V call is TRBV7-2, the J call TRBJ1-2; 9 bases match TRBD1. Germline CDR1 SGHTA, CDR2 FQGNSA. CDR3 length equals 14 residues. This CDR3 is CASSLGGQGKVVEF. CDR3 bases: TGTGCCAGCAGCCTAGGGGGACAGGGAAAAGTGGTGGAATTC.

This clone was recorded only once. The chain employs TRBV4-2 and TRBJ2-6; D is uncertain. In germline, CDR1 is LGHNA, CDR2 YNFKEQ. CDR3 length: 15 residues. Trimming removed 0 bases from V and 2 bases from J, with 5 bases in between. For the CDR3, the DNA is TGTGCCAGCAGCCAAGATTATACTGGGGCCAACGTCCTGACTTTC. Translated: CASSQDYTGANVLTF.

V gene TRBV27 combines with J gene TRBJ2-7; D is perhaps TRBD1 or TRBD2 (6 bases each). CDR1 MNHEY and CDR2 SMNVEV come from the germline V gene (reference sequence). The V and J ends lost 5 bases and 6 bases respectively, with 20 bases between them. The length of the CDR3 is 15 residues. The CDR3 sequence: CASSNYIGGVFEQYF. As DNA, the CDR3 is TGTGCCAGCAGTAACTATATCGGGGGCGTTTTCGAGCAGTACTTC.

The CDR3 sequence is CASMAGLPYYGYTF. CDR3 DNA sequence: TGCGCCAGCATGGCAGGGCTACCCTACTATGGCTACACCTTC. This chain uses TRBV10-2 with TRBJ1-2, with a weak D call TRBD1 (5 bases). Trimming took 7 bases from V and 3 from J, leaving 15 bases between them. Germline V gene data show CDR1 as WSHSY and CDR2 as SAAADI. This CDR3 is 14 amino acids long.

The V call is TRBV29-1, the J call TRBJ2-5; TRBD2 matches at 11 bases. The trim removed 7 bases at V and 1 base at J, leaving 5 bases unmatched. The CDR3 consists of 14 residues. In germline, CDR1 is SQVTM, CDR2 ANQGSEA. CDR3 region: CSARLAGFQETQYF. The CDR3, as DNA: TGCAGCGCCAGACTAGCGGGGTTCCAAGAGACCCAGTACTTC.

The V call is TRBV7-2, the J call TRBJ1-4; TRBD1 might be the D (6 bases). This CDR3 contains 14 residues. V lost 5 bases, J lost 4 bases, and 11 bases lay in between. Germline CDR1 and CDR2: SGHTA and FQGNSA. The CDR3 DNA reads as TGTGCCAGCAGCCAGAGGGGGGGTAATGAAAAACTGTTTTTT. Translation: CASSQRGGNEKLFF.

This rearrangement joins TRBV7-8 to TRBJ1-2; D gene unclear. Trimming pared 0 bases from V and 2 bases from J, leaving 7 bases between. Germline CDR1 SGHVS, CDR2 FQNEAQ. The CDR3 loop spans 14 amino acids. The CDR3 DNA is TGTGCCAGCAGCTTAGCCCATATGAACTATGGCTACACCTTC. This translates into CASSLAHMNYGYTF. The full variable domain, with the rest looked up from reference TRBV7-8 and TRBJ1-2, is GAGVSQSPRYKVAKRGQDVALRCDPISGHVSLFWYQQALGQGPEFLTYFQNEAQLDKSGLPSDRFFAERPEGSVSTLKIQRTQQEDSAVYLCASSLAHMNYGYTFGSGTRLTVV.

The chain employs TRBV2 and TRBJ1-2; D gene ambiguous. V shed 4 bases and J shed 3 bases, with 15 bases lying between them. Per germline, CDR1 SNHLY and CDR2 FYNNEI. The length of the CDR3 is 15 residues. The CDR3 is CASSGAFGWDYGYTF. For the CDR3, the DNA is TGTGCCAGCAGTGGGGCTTTTGGGTGGGACTATGGCTACACCTTC.

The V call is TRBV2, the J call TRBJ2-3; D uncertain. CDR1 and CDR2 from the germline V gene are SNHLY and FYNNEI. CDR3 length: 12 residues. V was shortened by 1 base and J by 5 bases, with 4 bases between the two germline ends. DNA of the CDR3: TGTGCCAGCAGTGAAGTCGGAGATACGCAGTATTTT. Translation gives CASSEVGDTQYF.

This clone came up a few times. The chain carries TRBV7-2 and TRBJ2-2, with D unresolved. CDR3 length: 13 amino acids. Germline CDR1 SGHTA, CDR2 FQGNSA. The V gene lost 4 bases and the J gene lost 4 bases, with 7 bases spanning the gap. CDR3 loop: CASSWSTTGELFF. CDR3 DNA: TGTGCCAGCAGCTGGTCTACCACCGGGGAGCTGTTTTTT. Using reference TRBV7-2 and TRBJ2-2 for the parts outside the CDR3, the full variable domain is GAGVSQSPSNKVTEKGKDVELRCDPISGHTALYWYRQSLGQGLEFLIYFQGNSAPDKSGLPSDRFSAERTGGSVSTLTIQRTQQEDSAVYLCASSWSTTGELFFGEGSRLTVL.

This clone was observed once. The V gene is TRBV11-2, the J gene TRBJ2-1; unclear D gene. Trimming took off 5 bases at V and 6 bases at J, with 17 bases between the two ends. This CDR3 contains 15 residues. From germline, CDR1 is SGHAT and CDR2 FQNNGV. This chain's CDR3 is CASSPVGSTINEQFF. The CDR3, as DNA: TGTGCCAGCAGCCCAGTCGGATCTACCATCAATGAGCAGTTCTTC. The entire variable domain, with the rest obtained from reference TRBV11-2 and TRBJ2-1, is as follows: EAGVAQSPRYKIIEKRQSVAFWCNPISGHATLYWYQQILGQGPKLLIQFQNNGVVDDSQLPKDRFSAERLKGVDSTLKIQPAKLEDSAVYLCASSPVGSTINEQFFGPGTRLTVL.

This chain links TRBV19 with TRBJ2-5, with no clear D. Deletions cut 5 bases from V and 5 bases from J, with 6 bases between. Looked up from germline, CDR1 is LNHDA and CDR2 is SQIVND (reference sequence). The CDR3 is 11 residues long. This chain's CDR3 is CASSLRETQYF. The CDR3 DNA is TGTGCCAGTAGTTTACGGGAGACCCAGTACTTC.

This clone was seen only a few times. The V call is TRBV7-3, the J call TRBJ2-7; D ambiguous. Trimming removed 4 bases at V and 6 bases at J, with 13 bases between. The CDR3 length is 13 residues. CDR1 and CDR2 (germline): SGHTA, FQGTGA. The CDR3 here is CASSSSPGFEQYF. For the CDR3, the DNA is TGTGCCAGCAGCTCCTCTCCGGGCTTCGAGCAGTACTTC.

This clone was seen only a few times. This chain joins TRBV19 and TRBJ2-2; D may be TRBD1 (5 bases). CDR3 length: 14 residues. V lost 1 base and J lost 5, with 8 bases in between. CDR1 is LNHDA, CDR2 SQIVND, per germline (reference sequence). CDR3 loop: CASSIVQGTGELFF. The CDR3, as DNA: TGTGCCAGTAGTATAGTCCAGGGTACCGGGGAGCTGTTTTTT.

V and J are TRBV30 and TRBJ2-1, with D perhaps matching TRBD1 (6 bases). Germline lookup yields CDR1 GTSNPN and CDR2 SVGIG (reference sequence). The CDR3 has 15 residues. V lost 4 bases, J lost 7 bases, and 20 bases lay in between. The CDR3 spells CAWNLDPGTSNEQFF. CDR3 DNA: TGTGCCTGGAACCTTGACCCCGGGACATCGAATGAGCAGTTCTTC.

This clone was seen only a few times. As DNA, the CDR3 is TGTGCCAGCAGCTCCCAGGGAGGCCAGCTCAATCAGCCCCAGCATTTT. Translating it yields CASSSQGGQLNQPQHF. The chain uses TRBV7-2 and TRBJ1-5, with D tentatively TRBD1 (5 bases). CDR3 length: 16 amino acids. Germline V gene sequence: CDR1 SGHTA, CDR2 FQGNSA. The ends were cut back, 4 bases at V and 3 bases at J, with 16 bases in the middle.

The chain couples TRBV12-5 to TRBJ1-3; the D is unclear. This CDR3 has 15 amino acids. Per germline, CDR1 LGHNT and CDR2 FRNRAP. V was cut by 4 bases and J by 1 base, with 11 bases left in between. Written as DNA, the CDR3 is TGTGCTAGTGGTTCCCAGCGGCCTTCTGGAAACACCATATATTTT. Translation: CASGSQRPSGNTIYF.

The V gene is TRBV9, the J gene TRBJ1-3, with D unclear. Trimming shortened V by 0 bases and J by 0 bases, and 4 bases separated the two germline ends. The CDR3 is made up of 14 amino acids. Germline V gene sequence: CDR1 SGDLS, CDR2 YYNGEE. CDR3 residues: CASSVAHSGNTIYF. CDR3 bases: TGTGCCAGCAGCGTAGCGCACTCTGGAAACACCATATATTTT.

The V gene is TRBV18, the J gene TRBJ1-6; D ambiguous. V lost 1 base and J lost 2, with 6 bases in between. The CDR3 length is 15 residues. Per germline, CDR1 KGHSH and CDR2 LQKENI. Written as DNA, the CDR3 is TGTGCCAGCTCACCACGGGGTCCCTATAATTCACCCCTCCACTTT. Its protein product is CASSPRGPYNSPLHF.

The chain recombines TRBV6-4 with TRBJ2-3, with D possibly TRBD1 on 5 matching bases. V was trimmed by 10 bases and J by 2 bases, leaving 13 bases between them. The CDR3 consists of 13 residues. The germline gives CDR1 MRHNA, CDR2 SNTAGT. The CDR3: CATKDTYTDTQYF. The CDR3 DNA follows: TGTGCCACCAAGGACACCTACACAGATACGCAGTATTTT.

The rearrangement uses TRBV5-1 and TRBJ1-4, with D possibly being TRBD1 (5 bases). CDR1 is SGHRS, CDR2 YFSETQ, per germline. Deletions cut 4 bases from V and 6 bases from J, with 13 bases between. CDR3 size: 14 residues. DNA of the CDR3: TGCGCCAGCAGCGTAGGGGTGGGTTATGAAAAACTGTTTTTT. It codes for CASSVGVGYEKLFF.

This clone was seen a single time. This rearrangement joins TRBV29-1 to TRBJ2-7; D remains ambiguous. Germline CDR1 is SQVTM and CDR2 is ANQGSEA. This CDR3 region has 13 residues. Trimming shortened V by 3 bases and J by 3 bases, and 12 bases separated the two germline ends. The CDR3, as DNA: TGCAGCGTTGAGGGAACGGGTTTCTACGAGCAGTACTTC. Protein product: CSVEGTGFYEQYF.

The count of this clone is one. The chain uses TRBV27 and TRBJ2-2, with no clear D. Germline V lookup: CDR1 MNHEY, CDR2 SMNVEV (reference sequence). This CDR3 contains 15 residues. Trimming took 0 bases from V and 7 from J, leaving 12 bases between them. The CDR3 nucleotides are TGTGCCAGCAGTTTATCGATCCCATGGGGCGGGGAGCTGTTTTTT. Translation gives CASSLSIPWGGELFF.

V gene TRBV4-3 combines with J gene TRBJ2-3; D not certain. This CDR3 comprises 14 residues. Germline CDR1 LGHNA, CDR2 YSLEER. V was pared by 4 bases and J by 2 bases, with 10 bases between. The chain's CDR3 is CASSRQVATDTQYF. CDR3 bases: TGCGCCAGCAGCCGTCAGGTAGCCACAGATACGCAGTATTTT.

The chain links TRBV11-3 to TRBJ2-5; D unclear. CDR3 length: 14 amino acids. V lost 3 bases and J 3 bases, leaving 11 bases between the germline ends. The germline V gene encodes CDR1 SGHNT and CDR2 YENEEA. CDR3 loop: CASSFGWLEETQYF. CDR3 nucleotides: TGTGCCAGCAGCTTTGGGTGGTTGGAAGAGACCCAGTACTTC. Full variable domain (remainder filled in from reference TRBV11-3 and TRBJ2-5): EAGVVQSPRYKIIEKKQPVAFWCNPISGHNTLYWYLQNLGQGPELLIRYENEEAVDDSQLPKDRFSAERLKGVDSTLKIQPAELGDSAVYLCASSFGWLEETQYFGPGTRLLVL.

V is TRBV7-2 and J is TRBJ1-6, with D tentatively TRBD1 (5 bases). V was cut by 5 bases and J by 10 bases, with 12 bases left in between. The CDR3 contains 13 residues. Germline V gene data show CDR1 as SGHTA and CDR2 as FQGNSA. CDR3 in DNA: TGTGCCAGCAGCGGGGTTGAGGGGTCACCCCTCCACTTT. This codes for CASSGVEGSPLHF.

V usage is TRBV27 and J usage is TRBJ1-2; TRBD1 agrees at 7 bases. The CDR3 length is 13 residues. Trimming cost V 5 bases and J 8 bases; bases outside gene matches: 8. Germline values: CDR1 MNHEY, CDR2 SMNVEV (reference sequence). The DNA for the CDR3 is TGTGCCAGCAGTCCCCGGGACAGCAGGGGCTACACCTTC. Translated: CASSPRDSRGYTF.

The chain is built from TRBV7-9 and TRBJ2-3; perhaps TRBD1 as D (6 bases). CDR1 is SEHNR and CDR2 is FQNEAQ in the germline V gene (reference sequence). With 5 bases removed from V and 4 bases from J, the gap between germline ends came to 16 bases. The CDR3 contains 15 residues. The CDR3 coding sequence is TGTGCCAGCAGCCCGGGACACCCCGGAGCAGATACGCAGTATTTT. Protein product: CASSPGHPGADTQYF.